This T cell receptor beta chain was captured in a study of identical twins. The table lists this clonotype with many counts. Its antigen remains unidentified. Each donor (without exception) was a healthy Caucasian. Overall study results and limits: Conclusions rested on cross-sectional statistics rather than following the same donors. Out-of-frame alpha sequences shared by twins were enriched for low generation probability. Abundant cord blood beta clonotypes carried fewer insertions; memory repertoires showed none.

The germline CDR1 and CDR2 sequences are SEHNR and FQNEAQ (reference sequence). This CDR3 comprises 13 residues. Trimming took 8 bases from V and 7 from J, leaving 12 bases between them. One entry per CDR3 protein results from TCRdb running MiXCR on the 5' RACE reads. In the table there are roughly 710,000 distinct CDR3 sequences, 5.5% to 6.5% of which are singletons. This clonotype was obtained from a young man in good health. The sequenced sample was naive T cells sorted from blood. The J gene is TRBJ1-6, the V gene TRBV7-9, with D possibly matching TRBD1 (6 bases). The CDR3: CASDEGVNSPLHF. The CDR3 DNA is TGTGCCAGCGATGAGGGGGTAAATTCACCCCTCCACTTT.